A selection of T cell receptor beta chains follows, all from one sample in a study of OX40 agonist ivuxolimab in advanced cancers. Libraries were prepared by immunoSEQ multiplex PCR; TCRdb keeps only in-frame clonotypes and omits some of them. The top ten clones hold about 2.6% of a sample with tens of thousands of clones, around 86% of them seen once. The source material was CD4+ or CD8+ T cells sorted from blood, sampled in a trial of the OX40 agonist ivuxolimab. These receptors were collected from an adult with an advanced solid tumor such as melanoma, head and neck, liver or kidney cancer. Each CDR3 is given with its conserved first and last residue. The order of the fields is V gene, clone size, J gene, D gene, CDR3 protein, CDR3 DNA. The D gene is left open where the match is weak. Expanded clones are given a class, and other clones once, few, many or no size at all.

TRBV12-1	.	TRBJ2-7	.	CASSFTDNRGLYEQYF	TGTGCCAGCAGCTTTACCGATAACAGGGGGCTCTACGAGCAGTACTTC
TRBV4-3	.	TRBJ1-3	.	CASSQDGGVGNTIYF	TGCGCCAGCAGCCAAGATGGGGGGGTTGGAAACACCATATATTTT
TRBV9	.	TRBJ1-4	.	CASSADSYEKLFF	TGTGCCAGCAGCGCTGACAGTTATGAAAAACTGTTTTTT
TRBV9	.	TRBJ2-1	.	CAGAGRGDDEQFF	TGTGCCGGAGCAGGGAGAGGGGACGATGAGCAGTTCTTC
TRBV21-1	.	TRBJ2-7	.	CASTRTGRAYEQYF	TGTGCCAGCACGCGGACAGGGAGGGCCTACGAGCAGTACTTC
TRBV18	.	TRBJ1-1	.	CASSQRQMRDTEAFF	TGTGCCAGCTCTCAAAGGCAGATGAGGGACACTGAAGCTTTCTTT
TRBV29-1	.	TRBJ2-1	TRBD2	CSVEGSRGGPNEQFF	TGCAGCGTTGAGGGCTCGCGGGGGGGCCCCAATGAGCAGTTCTTC
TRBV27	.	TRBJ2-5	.	CASSLSIGSWGQETQYF	TGTGCCAGCAGTTTATCGATTGGCTCTTGGGGCCAAGAGACCCAGTACTTC
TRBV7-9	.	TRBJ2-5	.	CASTLGGAEQETQYF	TGTGCCAGCACCCTTGGAGGGGCCGAGCAAGAGACCCAGTACTTC
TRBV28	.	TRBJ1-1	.	CASSLRELEAFF	TGTGCCAGCAGTTTAAGGGAGCTTGAAGCTTTCTTT
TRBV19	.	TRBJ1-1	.	CASSQNQGRTEAFF	TGTGCCAGTAGTCAAAATCAGGGTAGGACTGAAGCTTTCTTT
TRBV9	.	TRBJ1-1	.	CASSVAGGGGEAFF	TGTGCCAGCAGCGTAGCGGGGGGAGGCGGAGAAGCTTTCTTT
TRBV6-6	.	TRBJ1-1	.	CASSYSLGSEAFF	TGTGCCAGCAGTTACTCGCTGGGGTCTGAAGCTTTCTTT
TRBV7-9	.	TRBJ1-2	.	CASSLYGEARNGYTF	TGTGCCAGCAGCTTATACGGAGAGGCAAGAAATGGCTACACCTTC
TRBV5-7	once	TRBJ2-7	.	CASRSTWDGYEQYF	TGTGCCAGCAGGTCGACATGGGACGGGTACGAGCAGTACTTC
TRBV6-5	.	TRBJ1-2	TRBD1	CASSYSTRTGYGYTF	TGTGCCAGCAGTTACTCGACCCGGACAGGGTATGGCTACACCTTC
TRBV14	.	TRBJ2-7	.	CASSQESQGGSYEQYF	TGTGCCAGCAGCCAGGAGTCACAGGGGGGGTCCTACGAGCAGTACTTC
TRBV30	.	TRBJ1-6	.	CAWSLTNSPLHF	TGTGCCTGGAGTCTAACCAATTCACCCCTCCACTTT
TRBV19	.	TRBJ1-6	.	CASRTTSSNSPLHF	TGTGCCAGTAGAACAACCTCTTCAAATTCACCCCTCCACTTT
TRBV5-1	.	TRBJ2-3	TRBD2	CASSLVTSGGTDTQYF	TGCGCCAGCAGCTTGGTCACTAGCGGGGGGACAGATACGCAGTATTTT
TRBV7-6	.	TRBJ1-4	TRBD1	CASSDRAEKLFF	TGTGCCAGCAGCGACAGGGCTGAAAAACTGTTTTTT
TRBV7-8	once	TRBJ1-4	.	CASSAYRAGHEKLFF	TGTGCCAGCAGCGCCTACAGGGCAGGACATGAAAAACTGTTTTTT
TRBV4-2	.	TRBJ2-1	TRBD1	CASSQDLGQGLKQFF	TGTGCCAGCAGCCAAGATCTGGGACAGGGGTTGAAGCAGTTCTTC
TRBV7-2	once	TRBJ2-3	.	CASRLGRTTRDTQYF	TGTGCCAGCAGACTGGGACGGACTACAAGAGATACGCAGTATTTT
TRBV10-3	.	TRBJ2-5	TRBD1	CAISWTGEETQYF	TGTGCCATCAGCTGGACAGGGGAAGAGACCCAGTACTTC
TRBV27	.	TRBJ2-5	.	CASSSLRGGDKETQYF	TGTGCCAGCAGTTCCCTTAGGGGAGGCGACAAAGAGACCCAGTACTTC
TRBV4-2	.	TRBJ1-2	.	CASSQDRGIAYGYTF	TGTGCCAGCAGCCAAGACAGGGGAATAGCCTATGGCTACACCTTC
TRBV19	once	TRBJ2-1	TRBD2	CASSVGLAGTYNEQFF	TGTGCCAGTAGTGTGGGACTAGCGGGGACCTACAATGAGCAGTTCTTC
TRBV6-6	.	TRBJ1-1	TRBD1	CASSSKQGVATEAFF	TGTGCCAGCAGTTCCAAACAGGGGGTGGCCACTGAAGCTTTCTTT
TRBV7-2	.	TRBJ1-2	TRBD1	CASSLLGQVYGYTF	TGTGCCAGCAGCTTACTGGGACAGGTCTATGGCTACACCTTC
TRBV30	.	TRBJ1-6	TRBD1	CAWSGQGSYNSPLHF	TGTGCCTGGAGTGGACAGGGCTCCTATAATTCACCCCTCCACTTT
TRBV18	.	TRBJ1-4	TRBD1	CASSGTDNEKLFF	TGTGCCAGCTCAGGGACAGATAATGAAAAACTGTTTTTT
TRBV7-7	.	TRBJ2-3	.	CASSLGGGYTDTQYF	TGTGCTAGCAGCTTAGGTGGGGGCTACACAGATACGCAGTATTTT
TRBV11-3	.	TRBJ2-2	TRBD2	CASSQSGGDTGELFF	TGTGCCAGCAGCCAAAGCGGGGGTGACACCGGGGAGCTGTTTTTT
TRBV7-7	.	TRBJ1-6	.	CASSFQNGSPLHF	TGTGCTAGCAGCTTCCAAAACGGTTCACCCCTCCACTTT
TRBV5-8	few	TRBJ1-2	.	CASSRDQNYGYTF	TGTGCCAGCAGCAGGGACCAAAACTATGGCTACACCTTC
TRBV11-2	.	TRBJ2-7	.	CASSPRQEQYF	TGTGCCAGCAGCCCCAGACAGGAGCAGTACTTC
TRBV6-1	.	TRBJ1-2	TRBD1	CASTPRQGYGYTF	TGTGCCAGCACGCCGCGACAGGGCTATGGCTACACCTTC
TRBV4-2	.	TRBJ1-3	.	CASRRTADEGDTIYF	TGTGCCAGCAGGAGGACGGCGGACGAAGGGGACACCATATATTTT